This TCR beta chain is drawn from a study of blood T cell repertoires in COVID-19. Background on the study: There were acute and convalescent COVID-19 samples, and they came from the United States, Italy and Spain. PBMCs, B-cell-depleted T cells, or T cells provided the cDNA or gDNA that made up the material.

This clone was recorded only once. Some clones are missing from TCRdb's copy, which holds only in-frame ones; the method was immunoSEQ multiplex PCR. The table records approximately 210,000 clones, more than 70% of them present only once. Clinical history as reported by participants underpinned cohort assignment. In germline, CDR1 is MNHNY, CDR2 SVGAGI (reference sequence). The CDR3 extends over 13 amino acids. Trimming stripped 4 bases from V and 4 bases from J, with 10 bases between. The sample comprised PBMCs or T cells enriched from blood (not recorded which). The V gene is TRBV6-6, the J gene TRBJ1-1; possibly TRBD1 for D (5 bases). This sequence was found in a man aged 30 to 45 with acute COVID-19. DNA of the CDR3: TGTGCCAGCAGTTGGCGGGACTCCACTGAAGCTTTCTTT. This sequence encodes CASSWRDSTEAFF.